One and the same sample provided the 15 T cell receptor beta chains below, sequenced in a study of T cells expressing NK-cell markers. TCRdb re-called the 5' RACE reads; every CDR3 protein appears as one record, without DNA. This repertoire includes about 180,000 distinct CDR3 sequences. The sequenced material came from blood T cells: a sorted CD56 or NKG2C T cell subset, CD4+ or CD8+ T cells, or bulk PBMC T cells (not recorded which). Source of these receptors: a woman between 18 and 70 years old in good health.

V usage is TRBV7-2 and J usage is TRBJ2-6. This CDR3 contains 12 residues. Germline CDR1 SGHTA, CDR2 FQGNSA. The CDR3 loop reads CASSLDMDPLTF. The full variable domain, its missing parts supplied by reference TRBV7-2 and TRBJ2-6, is GAGVSQSPSNKVTEKGKDVELRCDPISGHTALYWYRQSLGQGLEFLIYFQGNSAPDKSGLPSDRFSAERTGGSVSTLTIQRTQQEDSAVYLCASSLDMDPLTFGAGSRLTVL.

This chain connects TRBV20-1 to TRBJ2-1; checking the TCRdb D call of TRBD1 is not possible without DNA. Germline CDR1 reads DFQATT; CDR2 reads SNEGSKA (reference sequence). The CDR3 covers 12 residues. The CDR3 reads CSANRGDSEQFF.

V is TRBV5-1 and J is TRBJ2-1; TCRdb's D gene call, TRBD2, goes unchecked for lack of DNA. CDR3 length: 15 amino acids. The germline CDR1 and CDR2 sequences are SGHRS and YFSETQ. CDR3 amino acids: CASSSVLAGGQEQFF.

The V gene is TRBV5-1, the J gene TRBJ2-2; absent DNA, TCRdb's TRBD1 call cannot be checked. The germline CDR1 and CDR2 sequences are SGHRS and YFSETQ. This CDR3 comprises 18 residues. Here the CDR3 reads CASSLRSTGGKGAGELFF.

This sequence joins TRBV7-9 and TRBJ2-2; TCRdb reports TRBD2, a call that lacks DNA to check it against. The CDR3 extends over 17 amino acids. Germline lookup yields CDR1 SEHNR and CDR2 FQNEAQ (reference sequence). The CDR3 reads CASSDGLGVVNPGELFF.

V usage is TRBV5-1 and J usage is TRBJ2-2; TCRdb indicates TRBD1, and absent DNA this call remains unverified. CDR1 SGHRS and CDR2 YFSETQ come from the germline V gene. The CDR3 is made up of 14 amino acids. The CDR3 here is CASRNRGRAGELFF.

This chain connects TRBV20-1 to TRBJ2-5; TCRdb selects TRBD2, and the lack of DNA leaves this call unchecked. The CDR3 is 14 amino acids. Germline loops: CDR1 DFQATT, CDR2 SNEGSKA (reference sequence). The CDR3 protein is CSATSGGAEETQYF.

The chain joins TRBV29-1 to TRBJ2-6; TCRdb indicates TRBD1, and absent DNA this call remains unverified. The length of the CDR3 is 15 residues. Germline V CDR1 and CDR2: SQVTM, ANQGSEA. The CDR3 spells CSVSKGVAGANVLTF.

The chain uses TRBV12-3 or TRBV12-4 and TRBJ1-3. The CDR3 covers 13 residues. CDR3 sequence reads: CASRRQARNTIYF.

J is TRBJ2-3 and V is TRBV20-1; TCRdb returns TRBD1, unconfirmable since there is no DNA. The CDR3 extends over 14 amino acids. Germline V gene lookup returns CDR1 DFQATT and CDR2 SNEGSKA (reference sequence). The CDR3 region is CSAKIQRGTDTQYF.

The chain couples TRBV27 to TRBJ2-2; no DNA is available, so the TRBD1 call from TCRdb remains unchecked. This CDR3 region has 16 residues. Germline V gene data show CDR1 as MNHEY and CDR2 as SMNVEV (reference sequence). The chain's CDR3 is CASTGGTGIYTGELFF.

This chain uses TRBV7-9 with TRBJ1-2; TCRdb reports TRBD1, a call that lacks DNA to check it against. The germline V gene has CDR1 SEHNR and CDR2 FQNEAQ (reference sequence). CDR3 length equals 13 residues. The CDR3 reads CASSTGQGYGYTF. Together with reference TRBV7-9 and TRBJ1-2, the CDR3 gives the full variable domain: DTGVSQNPRHKITKRGQNVTFRCDPISEHNRLYWYRQTLGQGPEFLTYFQNEAQLEKSRLLSDRFSAERPKGSFSTLEIQRTEQGDSAMYLCASSTGQGYGYTFGSGTRLTVV.

V gene TRBV20-1 combines with J gene TRBJ2-3; TCRdb's D gene call, TRBD1, goes unchecked for lack of DNA. Germline CDR1 DFQATT, CDR2 SNEGSKA (reference sequence). There are 15 residues in the CDR3. The CDR3 is CSATPWTLNDYTQYF.

The rearrangement joins TRBV7-2 to TRBJ2-3; TCRdb picks TRBD2, but there is no DNA to check that call. The CDR3 consists of 15 residues. Germline V CDR1 and CDR2: SGHTA, FQGNSA. CDR3 in amino acids: CASSPQARSSATQYF.

This chain links TRBV25-1 with TRBJ2-7; TCRdb names TRBD1, which stays unverified in the absence of DNA. Germline V gene sequence: CDR1 MGHDK, CDR2 SYGVNS. The length of the CDR3 is 16 residues. The CDR3 region is CASSEFGQALSYEQYF.